A single sample gave rise to the 5 T cell receptor beta chains below, sequenced in a study of shared clonotypes between healthy human individuals. Libraries were prepared by immunoSEQ multiplex PCR; TCRdb keeps only in-frame clonotypes and omits some of them. The table shows over a million clones, with 95% to 97% occurring only once. Material for sequencing was naive CD4+ T cells sorted from blood. Subset described: CD45RA+ positively selected. These TCRs come from a man aged 25-45 years in good health.

The V gene is TRBV9, the J gene TRBJ2-3, with TRBD2 matching over 12 bases. The V gene's germline CDR1 is SGDLS and CDR2 YYNGEE. The V segment lost 3 bases and the J segment 0 bases; nucleotides outside the gene matches: 17. CDR3 size: 21 residues. CDR3 nucleotides: TGTGCCAGCAGCGCCGAAGGGGGACTAGCGGGCCTCCCTCCTAGCACAGATACGCAGTATTTT. It encodes CASSAEGGLAGLPPSTDTQYF.

V and J are TRBV15 and TRBJ1-4; D not certain. The V gene's germline CDR1 is LNHNV and CDR2 YYDKDF (reference sequence). Trimming took 1 base from V and 0 from J, leaving 9 bases between them. There are 16 residues in the CDR3. The CDR3 loop reads CATSRAGPATNEKLFF. CDR3 nucleotide sequence: TGTGCCACCAGCAGAGCCGGGCCCGCAACTAATGAAAAACTGTTTTTT. Filled out from reference TRBV15 and TRBJ1-4, the complete variable domain reads DAMVIQNPRYQVTQFGKPVTLSCSQTLNHNVMYWYQQKSSQAPKLLFHYYDKDFNNEADTPDNFQSRRPNTSFCFLDIRSPGLGDTAMYLCATSRAGPATNEKLFFGSGTQLSVL.

The chain uses TRBV5-1 and TRBJ2-7; possibly TRBD1 for D (6 bases). The CDR3 length is 15 residues. The germline gives CDR1 SGHRS, CDR2 YFSETQ. The ends were cut back, 0 bases at V and 2 bases at J, with 12 bases in the middle. The CDR3 DNA sequence: TGCGCCAGCAGCTTGGACGGACAGCCGGCCTACGAGCAGTACTTC. Protein sequence: CASSLDGQPAYEQYF.

Here the CDR3 reads CASSGGYGGSGEKLFF. CDR3 nucleotides: TGTGCCAGCAGTGGAGGGTATGGGGGCTCTGGTGAAAAACTGTTTTTT. This chain uses TRBV2 with TRBJ1-4, with D perhaps TRBD1 (6 bases). The V end was cut by 4 bases, the J end by 7 bases, with 19 bases between. From germline, CDR1 is SNHLY and CDR2 FYNNEI. The CDR3 is made up of 16 amino acids.

This sequence joins TRBV18 and TRBJ2-1; 9 bases line up with TRBD1. The CDR3 is 14 amino acids. CDR1 and CDR2 from the germline V gene are KGHSH and LQKENI. Losses at the gene ends were 4 bases for V and 7 bases for J; bases not matched to a gene: 5. Here the CDR3 DNA reads TGTGCCAGCTCACGACAGGGGGTGGGGAATGAGCAGTTCTTC. It yields the protein CASSRQGVGNEQFF.